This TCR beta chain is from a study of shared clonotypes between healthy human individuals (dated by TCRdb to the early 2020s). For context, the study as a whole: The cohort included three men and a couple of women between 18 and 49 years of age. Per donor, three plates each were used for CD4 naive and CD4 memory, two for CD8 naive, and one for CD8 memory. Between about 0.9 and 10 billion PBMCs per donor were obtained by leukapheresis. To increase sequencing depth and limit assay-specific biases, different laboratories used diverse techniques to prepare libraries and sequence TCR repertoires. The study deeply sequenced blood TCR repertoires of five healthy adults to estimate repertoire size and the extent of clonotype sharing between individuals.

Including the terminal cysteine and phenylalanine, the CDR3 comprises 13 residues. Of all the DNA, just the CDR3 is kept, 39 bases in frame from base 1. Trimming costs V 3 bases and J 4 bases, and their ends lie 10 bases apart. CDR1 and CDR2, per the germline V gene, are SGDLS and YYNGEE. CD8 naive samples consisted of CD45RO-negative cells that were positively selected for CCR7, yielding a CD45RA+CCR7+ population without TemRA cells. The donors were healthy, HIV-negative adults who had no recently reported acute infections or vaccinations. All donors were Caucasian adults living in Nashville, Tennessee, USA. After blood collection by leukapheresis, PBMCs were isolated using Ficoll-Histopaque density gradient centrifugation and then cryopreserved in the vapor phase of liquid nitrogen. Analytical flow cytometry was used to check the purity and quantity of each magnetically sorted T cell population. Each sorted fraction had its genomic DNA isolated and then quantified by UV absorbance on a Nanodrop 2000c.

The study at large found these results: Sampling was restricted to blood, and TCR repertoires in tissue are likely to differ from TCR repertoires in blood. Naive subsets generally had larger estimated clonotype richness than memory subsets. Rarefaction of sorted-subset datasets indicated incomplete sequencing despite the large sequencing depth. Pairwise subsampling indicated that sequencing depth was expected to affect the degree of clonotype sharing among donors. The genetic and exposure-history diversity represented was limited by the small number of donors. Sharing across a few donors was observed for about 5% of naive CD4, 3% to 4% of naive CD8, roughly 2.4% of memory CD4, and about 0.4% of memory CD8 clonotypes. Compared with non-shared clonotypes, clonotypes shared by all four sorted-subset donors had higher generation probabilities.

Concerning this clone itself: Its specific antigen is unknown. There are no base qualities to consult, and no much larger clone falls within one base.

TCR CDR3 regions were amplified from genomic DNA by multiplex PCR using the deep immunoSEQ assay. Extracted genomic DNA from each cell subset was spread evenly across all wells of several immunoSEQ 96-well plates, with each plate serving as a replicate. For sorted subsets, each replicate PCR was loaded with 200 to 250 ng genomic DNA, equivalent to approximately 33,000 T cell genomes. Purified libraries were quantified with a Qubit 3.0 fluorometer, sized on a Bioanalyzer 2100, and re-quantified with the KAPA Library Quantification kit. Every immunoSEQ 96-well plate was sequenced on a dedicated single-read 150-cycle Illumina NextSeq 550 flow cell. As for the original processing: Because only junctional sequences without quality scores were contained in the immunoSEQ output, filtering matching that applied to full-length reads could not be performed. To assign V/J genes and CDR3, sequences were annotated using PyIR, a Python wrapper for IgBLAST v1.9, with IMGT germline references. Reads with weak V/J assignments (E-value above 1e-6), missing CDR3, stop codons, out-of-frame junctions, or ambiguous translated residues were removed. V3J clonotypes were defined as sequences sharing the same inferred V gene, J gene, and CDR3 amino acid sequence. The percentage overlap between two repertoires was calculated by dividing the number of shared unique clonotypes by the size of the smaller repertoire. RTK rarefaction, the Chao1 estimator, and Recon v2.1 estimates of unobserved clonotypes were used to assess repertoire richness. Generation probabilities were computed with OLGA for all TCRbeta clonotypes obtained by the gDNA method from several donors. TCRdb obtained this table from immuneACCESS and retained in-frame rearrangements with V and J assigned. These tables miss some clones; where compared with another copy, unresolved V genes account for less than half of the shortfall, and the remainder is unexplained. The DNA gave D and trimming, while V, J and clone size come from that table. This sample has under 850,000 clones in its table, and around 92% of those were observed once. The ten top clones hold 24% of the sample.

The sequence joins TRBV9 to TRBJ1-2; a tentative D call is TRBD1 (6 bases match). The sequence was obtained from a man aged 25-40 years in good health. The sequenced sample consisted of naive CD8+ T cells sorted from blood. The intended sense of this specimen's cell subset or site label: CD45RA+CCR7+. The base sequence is TGTGCCAGCAGCGGCGACAGGAGCTATGGCTACACCTTC. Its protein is CASSGDRSYGYTF.